The T cell receptor beta chain under discussion was sequenced for a study of CD8+ T cells in alopecia areata. Study summary: The duration of tofacitinib was 6 to 18 months, with 6 months off drug afterward.

Study-wide results and caveats: Affected lesional scalp, above all in alopecia totalis/universalis, was more clonal than normal scalp.

To note about this clone: Its specificity is not known.

Germline loops: CDR1 SGHDT, CDR2 YYEEEE. The CDR3 consists of 12 residues. Between the trimmed V and J ends, which lost 0 bases and 3 bases, there was a span of 3 bases. RNA was isolated and reverse transcribed to cDNA, the sequencing template. Sequencing used immunoSEQ multiplex PCR; TCRdb keeps in-frame clones, though not all of them. The table records some 150,000 clones, about 54% of them present only once. Noted treatment: oral pan-JAK inhibitor, 5-10 mg twice daily. Those with alopecia areata gave lesional scalp punch biopsies and peripheral blood. The sample consisted of CD4+ T cells sorted from blood, taken at approximately week 60, from a patient treated with tofacitinib. The rearrangement links TRBV5-6 to TRBJ1-2; D call uncertain. This TCR was recovered from a human donor with alopecia areata. The CDR3 sequence is CASSLGHYGYTF. CDR3 in DNA: TGTGCCAGCAGCTTGGGACACTATGGCTACACCTTC. Based on the CDR3 plus reference TRBV5-6 and TRBJ1-2, the full variable domain is DAGVTQSPTHLIKTRGQQVTLRCSPKSGHDTVSWYQQALGQGPQFIFQYYEEEERQRGNFPDRFSGHQFPNYSSELNVNALLLGDSALYLCASSLGHYGYTFGSGTRLTVV.